A selection of T cell receptor beta chains follows, all from one sample in a study of radiotherapy plus CTLA-4 blockade in lung cancer. Some clones are missing from TCRdb's copy, which holds only in-frame ones; the method was immunoSEQ multiplex PCR. The top ten clones hold approximately 16% of a sample with tens of thousands of clones, less than 85% of them seen once. This specimen consisted of peripheral blood, obtained from a patient treated with radiotherapy plus ipilimumab. All receptors come from a human donor with non-small cell lung cancer whose response to radiotherapy plus ipilimumab could not be evaluated. Some clones in this sample may be carry-over from other donors' samples. The CDR3 runs from the conserved cysteine through the conserved F or W. The order of the fields is J gene, CDR3 length, clone size, D gene, V gene, CDR3 DNA, CDR3 protein. A D gene is named only where the DNA matches it firmly. Part of the rows lack a size; the others show once, few, many or a class for expanded clones.

TRBJ2-1,11,few,TRBD1,TRBV28,TGTGCCAGCAGACGTGGACAGGGGCAGTTCTTC,CASRRGQGQFF
TRBJ1-2,13,-,TRBD1,TRBV2,TGTGCCAGTGCCGGACAGGGACAATATGGCTACACCTTC,CASAGQGQYGYTF
TRBJ2-3,13,-,TRBD2,TRBV29-1,TGCAGCGTTCCAGCGGGGGGGACAGATACGCAGTATTTT,CSVPAGGTDTQYF
TRBJ2-7,13,medium-sized,-,TRBV7-9,TGTGCCATAACTCCCGGGGACTCCTACGAGCAGTACTTC,CAITPGDSYEQYF
TRBJ2-7,17,-,TRBD1,TRBV5-6,TGTGCCAGCAGCTTTTTTACCGGGACAGGGATTCGATACGAGCAGTACTTC,CASSFFTGTGIRYEQYF
TRBJ1-5,16,-,-,TRBV5-6,TGTGCCAGCAGCTGGTCAGGGCAGGGAATCAATCAGCCCCAGCATTTT,CASSWSGQGINQPQHF
TRBJ1-1,14,-,TRBD1,TRBV19,TGTGCCAGTAGTCTCGGCAGGGGGGTCACTGAAGCTTTCTTT,CASSLGRGVTEAFF
TRBJ1-2,14,-,TRBD1,TRBV29-1,TGCAGCGTCGGTAGGGACAGGCTTAACTATGGCTACACCTTC,CSVGRDRLNYGYTF
TRBJ1-2,16,-,-,TRBV28,TGTGCCAGCAGTTTACCCCCTGGGACACCTCCCTATGGCTACACCTTC,CASSLPPGTPPYGYTF
TRBJ1-4,15,-,TRBD1,TRBV18,TGTGCCAGCTCACCAGACAGGGTCCAGGGTGAAAAACTGTTTTTT,CASSPDRVQGEKLFF
TRBJ2-5,13,-,-,TRBV6-5,TGTGCCAGCACCAGGGGGGTCCGGGAGACCCAGTACTTC,CASTRGVRETQYF
TRBJ2-3,17,-,TRBD2,TRBV15,TGTGCCACCAGCAGAGATCATGGACTAGCGGGGCCAGATACGCAGTATTTT,CATSRDHGLAGPDTQYF
TRBJ2-7,14,-,TRBD1,TRBV5-1,TGCGCCAGCAGCCCTGGACAGGGATACTACGAGCAGTACTTC,CASSPGQGYYEQYF
TRBJ1-6,14,-,-,TRBV27,TGTGCCAGCAAGGACAGATCCTATAATTCACCCCTCCACTTT,CASKDRSYNSPLHF
TRBJ2-1,14,few,-,TRBV5-1,TGCGCCAGCAGCTTGGGAACAGGGCCCAATGAGCAGTTCTTC,CASSLGTGPNEQFF
TRBJ2-3,16,-,TRBD2,TRBV4-2,TGTGCCAGCAGCCGTCGACTAGCGGAAAGCACAGATACGCAGTATTTT,CASSRRLAESTDTQYF
TRBJ2-7,15,-,-,TRBV2,TGTGCCAGCAGTGAATCACAGGGAAGCTCCTACGAGCAGTACTTC,CASSESQGSSYEQYF
TRBJ2-1,14,once,-,TRBV4-3,TGCGCCAGCAGCCACGGGACCACAGGGACGCGGCAGTTCTTC,CASSHGTTGTRQFF
TRBJ2-2,13,once,TRBD1,TRBV2,TGTGCCAGCACTCGACAGGGACGCGGTGAGCTGTTTTTT,CASTRQGRGELFF
TRBJ2-1,16,-,TRBD2,TRBV2,TGTGCCAGCAGTGAAACTAGCGGGGGAGACTACAATGAGCAGTTCTTC,CASSETSGGDYNEQFF
TRBJ1-3,16,-,-,TRBV4-1,TGCGCCAGCAGCCAAGTCGACACCCTCTCTGGAAACACCATATATTTT,CASSQVDTLSGNTIYF
TRBJ1-5,14,-,-,TRBV6-1,TGTGCCAGCAGGAACGAGGTTTCCAATCAGCCCCAGCATTTT,CASRNEVSNQPQHF
TRBJ1-1,14,-,-,TRBV28,TGTGCCAGCAGAACATACAGGGAGAACACTGAAGCTTTCTTT,CASRTYRENTEAFF
TRBJ1-1,11,-,TRBD1,TRBV7-8,TGTGCCAGCAGAGAGGGGGCGGAGGCTTTCTTT,CASREGAEAFF
TRBJ1-3,15,-,TRBD1,TRBV7-9,TGTGCCAGCAGCTTAGGACAGGGGGTTGGAAACACCATATATTTT,CASSLGQGVGNTIYF
TRBJ1-2,14,few,-,TRBV7-3,TGTGCCAGCAGCTTAATGAGTCAGGGTGCCGGCTACACCTTC,CASSLMSQGAGYTF
TRBJ1-2,17,-,TRBD1,TRBV10-3,TGTGCCATCAGTGACAGAGTAAAGGGACAGGGGGCGCGAGGCTACACCTTC,CAISDRVKGQGARGYTF
TRBJ1-2,12,-,-,TRBV6-1,TGTGCCAGCAGGGACAGAAACTATGGCTACACCTTC,CASRDRNYGYTF
TRBJ2-7,13,-,TRBD1,TRBV5-4,TGTGCCAGCAGCGTGGACAGGGGCTACGAGCAGTACTTC,CASSVDRGYEQYF
TRBJ2-6,17,once,-,TRBV19,TGTGCCAGTAGTCCGGGACAACGCCTCTCTGGGGCCAACGTCCTGACTTTC,CASSPGQRLSGANVLTF
TRBJ2-7,15,-,-,TRBV5-1,TGCGCCAGCAGCTTAGGACGGGGTGTCTCCTACGAGCAGTGCTTC,CASSLGRGVSYEQCF
TRBJ2-5,13,-,TRBD1,TRBV5-1,TGCGCCAGCCGGACAGGGGGTCAAGAGACCCAGTACTTC,CASRTGGQETQYF
TRBJ1-2,13,-,-,TRBV6-6,TGTGCCAGCAGCCCCCAGGGGTTTGCTGGCTACACCTTC,CASSPQGFAGYTF
TRBJ1-6,15,-,TRBD1,TRBV6-5,TGTGCCAGCAAACCCGCGAGGGGGCGCGATTCACCCCTCCACTTT,CASKPARGRDSPLHF
TRBJ2-5,15,-,TRBD2,TRBV19,TGTGCCAGTAGTACCGTCTCGGGGGGGCCGGAGACCCAGTACTTC,CASSTVSGGPETQYF
TRBJ2-3,14,-,-,TRBV7-3,TGTGCCAGCAGCCAACGGACAGTTACAGATACGCAGTATTTT,CASSQRTVTDTQYF
TRBJ1-6,14,-,-,TRBV6-5,TGTGCCAGCAGCTCTAGGGGTTCGAATTCACCCCTCCACTTT,CASSSRGSNSPLHF
TRBJ1-6,14,-,-,TRBV10-3,TGTGCCATCAGTGCCCCGGGATACCAGGTACCCCTCCACTTT,CAISAPGYQVPLHF
TRBJ1-2,14,-,-,TRBV6-5,TGTGCCAGCAGTCCCCGGGGAGGGAACTATGGCTACACCTTC,CASSPRGGNYGYTF
TRBJ2-7,15,-,TRBD1,TRBV9,TGTGCCAGCAGCGTAGGACCGGGACAGAACTACGAGCAGTACTTC,CASSVGPGQNYEQYF
TRBJ2-3,17,-,-,TRBV5-1,TGCGCCAGCAGCGTTGGCATCGCGGCTCAAAGCACAGATACGCAGTATTTT,CASSVGIAAQSTDTQYF
TRBJ2-7,15,few,-,TRBV4-3,TGCGCCAGCAGCCAAGCCCTAGGAGTTACCATATGGCAGTACTTC,CASSQALGVTIWQYF
TRBJ1-2,15,-,TRBD1,TRBV6-4,TGTGCCAGCAGTGAAAACGACAGGGGGAATTACGGCTACACCTTC,CASSENDRGNYGYTF
TRBJ1-1,12,few,-,TRBV7-2,TGTGCCAGCAGCTTCTCGGACACTGAAGCTTTCTTT,CASSFSDTEAFF
TRBJ1-2,16,-,TRBD1,TRBV4-3,TGCGCCAGCAGCCTTCTACCGGGACAGGGGGCAGGGGGCTACACCTTC,CASSLLPGQGAGGYTF
TRBJ1-2,15,few,TRBD1,TRBV28,TGTGCCAGCAGCCTCGGGACAGGGTTGAACTATGGCTACACCTTC,CASSLGTGLNYGYTF
TRBJ2-6,15,few,-,TRBV7-2,TGTGCCAGCAGCTTATCCCTCGGTGGGGCCAACGTCCTGACTTTC,CASSLSLGGANVLTF
TRBJ2-5,14,-,TRBD1,TRBV28,TGTGCCAGCGGTACAGGGGCCGTCGGGGAGACCCAGTACTTC,CASGTGAVGETQYF
TRBJ2-5,13,few,-,TRBV29-1,TGCAGCGCCTCGACTGGACAGCAAGAGACCCAGTACTTC,CSASTGQQETQYF
TRBJ2-1,12,-,TRBD1,TRBV25-1,TGTGCCAGCGGACAGGGTTACAATGAGCAGTTCTTC,CASGQGYNEQFF
TRBJ2-1,14,-,TRBD1,TRBV19,TGTGCCAGTAGTATCCTGGACAGGGATGATGAGCAGTTCTTC,CASSILDRDDEQFF
TRBJ1-5,15,-,TRBD1,TRBV2,TGTGCCAGCAGTGACCGGACAGGGGGGTCCCAGCCCCAGCATTTT,CASSDRTGGSQPQHF
TRBJ2-7,14,-,-,TRBV4-2,TGTGCCAGCAGCCCAAGGACAGCCTTCTCCGAGCAGTACTTC,CASSPRTAFSEQYF
TRBJ1-1,13,-,TRBD1,TRBV19,TGTGCCAGCCTTACCAGGGGGCACACTGAAGCTTTCTTT,CASLTRGHTEAFF
TRBJ2-1,16,-,TRBD2,TRBV25-1,TGTGCCAGCAGTGGACCGGGACTAGCGGCGTACAATGAGCAGTTCTTC,CASSGPGLAAYNEQFF
TRBJ2-5,15,-,TRBD2,TRBV6-5,TGTGCCAGCAGTTCCCTGGGACTAGCCCAAGAGACCCAGTACTTC,CASSSLGLAQETQYF
TRBJ2-5,18,-,TRBD2,TRBV5-1,TGCGCCAGCAGCTTGGGAAGCCTAGCGGGGGCGTACCAAGAGACCCAGTACTTC,CASSLGSLAGAYQETQYF